The present TCR beta chain was sequenced within a study of shared clonotypes between healthy human individuals. As for the study in general: The donor group consisted of a couple of women and a few men, aged 18 to 49.

Study-wide results and caveats: Larger estimated richness was generally recorded for naive subsets relative to memory subsets. What rarefaction showed was incomplete sorted-subset sequencing despite large depth.

Measured with immunoSEQ multiplex PCR; TCRdb has only the in-frame clones, and not every one. The table includes over a million clones, roughly 70% detected once. A word on this clone: Its antigen is unidentified. Other DNA sequences in this sample translate to the same CDR3.

The CDR3 spans 12 residues. V shed 0 bases and J shed 4 bases, with 7 bases lying between them. Germline lookup yields CDR1 GTSNPN and CDR2 SVGIG (reference sequence). Sequencing was performed on memory CD4+ T cells sorted from blood. Indicated subset: CD45RA-negative fraction. This sequence joins TRBV30 and TRBJ2-7, with D perhaps TRBD2 (5 bases). This sequence originates from a man aged 18 to 35 in good health. In nucleotides, the CDR3 is TGTGCCTGGAGTGTACGCGGGTACGAGCAGTACTTC. As protein: CAWSVRGYEQYF.